In this sample, the clone carrying this T cell receptor (beta chain) turned up once. Its antigen is currently unknown. Time point of the sample: blood 2 weeks post-SBRT. The treatment was: 15 Gy SBRT to primary tumor, nephrectomy 4 weeks later. This renal cell carcinoma was of the clear cell type. Generated by immunoSEQ multiplex PCR, the TCRdb table keeps only in-frame clones and is missing some. The sample records 45,000 to 55,000 clones, roughly 78% being singletons. The data are from a study of radiation and T cells in renal cell carcinoma. Turning to the study itself: Nephrectomy followed 15 Gy stereotactic body radiation by 4 weeks.

Trimming removed 3 bases from V and 9 bases from J; junction bases left unmatched: 4. CDR3 length equals 13 residues. The germline V gene has CDR1 SGHAT and CDR2 FQNNGV. The study, taken as a whole, reports: In blood, top tumor clones expanded by 2 weeks, shrinking by 4.

The sequencing used blood, collected from a patient whose treatment included radiotherapy and nephrectomy. The V call is TRBV11-2, the J call TRBJ2-5; 10 nucleotides line up with TRBD2. The receptor comes from an older woman with renal cell carcinoma. DNA of the CDR3: TGTGCCAGCAGCTTTAAGCGGGAGGGGGCCCAGTACTTC. Protein sequence: CASSFKREGAQYF. Based on the CDR3 plus reference TRBV11-2 and TRBJ2-5, the full variable domain is EAGVAQSPRYKIIEKRQSVAFWCNPISGHATLYWYQQILGQGPKLLIQFQNNGVVDDSQLPKDRFSAERLKGVDSTLKIQPAKLEDSAVYLCASSFKREGAQYFGPGTRLLVL.